The clone carrying this T cell receptor (beta chain) appeared a few times. Patients aged 18 to 65 had newly diagnosed hyperthyroidism lasting under 2 months. The data stem from a study of T cells in Graves' hyperthyroidism and ophthalmopathy. Using RNA transcripts as the source, TCR beta CDR3 regions were amplified. The TCR CDR3 first-round RT-PCR relied on the HTBI primer set. TCRdb passed the multiplex PCR reads through MiXCR, listing each CDR3 protein once. The sample has 550,000 to 800,000 distinct CDR3 sequences; roughly 17% are singletons. Sequenced: blood. The sequence was collected from a man aged 45-60 years with Graves' hyperthyroidism.

The CDR3 DNA is TGCAGCGTTGCAGGGGTGGACGGGGAGCTGTTTTTT. Amino acids: CSVAGVDGELFF. V gene TRBV29-1 combines with J gene TRBJ2-2, with a weak D call TRBD1 (6 bases). The CDR3 runs to 12 residues. V lost 4 bases to trimming and J lost 7 bases, with 10 bases between them. Per germline, CDR1 SQVTM and CDR2 ANQGSEA.